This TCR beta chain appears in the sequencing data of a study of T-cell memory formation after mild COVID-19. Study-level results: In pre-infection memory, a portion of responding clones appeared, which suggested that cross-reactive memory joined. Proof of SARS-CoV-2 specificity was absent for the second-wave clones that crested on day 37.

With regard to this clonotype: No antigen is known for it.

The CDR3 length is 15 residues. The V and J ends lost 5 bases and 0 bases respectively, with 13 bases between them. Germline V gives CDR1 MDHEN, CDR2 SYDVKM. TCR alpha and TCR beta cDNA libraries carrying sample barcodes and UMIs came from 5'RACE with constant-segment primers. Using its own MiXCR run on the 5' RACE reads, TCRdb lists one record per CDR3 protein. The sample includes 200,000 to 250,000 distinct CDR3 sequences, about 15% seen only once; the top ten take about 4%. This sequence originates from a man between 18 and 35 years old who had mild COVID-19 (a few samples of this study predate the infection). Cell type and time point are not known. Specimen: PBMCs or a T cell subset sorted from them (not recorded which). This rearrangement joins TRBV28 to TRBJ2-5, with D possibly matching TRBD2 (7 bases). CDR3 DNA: TGTGCCAGCAGTGGGGCGGGGGCCTACCAAGAGACCCAGTACTTC. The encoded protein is CASSGAGAYQETQYF.